Included here is one T cell receptor (beta chain) sequence, with context. The sample comes from a study of shared clonotypes between healthy human individuals. TCRdb's table, derived via immunoSEQ multiplex PCR, lists solely in-frame clones and lacks some. Counted here are about 980,000 clones, approximately 80% occurring once; the ten biggest clones make up 1.5%. Germline-derived CDR1 and CDR2 are ENHRY and SYGVKD. Trimming shortened V by 3 bases and J by 2 bases, and 11 bases separated the two germline ends. This CDR3 has 14 residues. The sequencing sample was made of memory CD4+ T cells sorted from blood. Subset defined: CD45RA-negative fraction. This clonotype was obtained from a man between 18 and 35 years old in good health. This chain joins TRBV10-3 and TRBJ2-7; no clear D. In nucleotides, the CDR3 is TGTGCCATCAGTGATCAGGAGAAGACCTACGAGCAGTACTTC. Amino acid sequence: CAISDQEKTYEQYF.